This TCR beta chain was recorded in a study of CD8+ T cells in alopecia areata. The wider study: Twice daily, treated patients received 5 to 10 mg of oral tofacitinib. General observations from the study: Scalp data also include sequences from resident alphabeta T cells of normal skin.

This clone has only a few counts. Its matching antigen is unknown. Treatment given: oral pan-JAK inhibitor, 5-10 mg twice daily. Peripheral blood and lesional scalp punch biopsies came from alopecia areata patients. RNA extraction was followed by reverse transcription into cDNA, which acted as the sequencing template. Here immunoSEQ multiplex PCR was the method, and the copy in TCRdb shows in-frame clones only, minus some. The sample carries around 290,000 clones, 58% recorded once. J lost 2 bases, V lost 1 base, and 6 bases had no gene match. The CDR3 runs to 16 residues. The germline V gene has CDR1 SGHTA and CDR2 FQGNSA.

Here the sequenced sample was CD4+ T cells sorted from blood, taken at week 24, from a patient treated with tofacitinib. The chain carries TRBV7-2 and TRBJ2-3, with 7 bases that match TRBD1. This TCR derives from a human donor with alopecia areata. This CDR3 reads CASSLGGQIYTDTQYF. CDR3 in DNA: TGTGCCAGCAGCTTAGGGGGACAGATTTACACAGATACGCAGTATTTT.